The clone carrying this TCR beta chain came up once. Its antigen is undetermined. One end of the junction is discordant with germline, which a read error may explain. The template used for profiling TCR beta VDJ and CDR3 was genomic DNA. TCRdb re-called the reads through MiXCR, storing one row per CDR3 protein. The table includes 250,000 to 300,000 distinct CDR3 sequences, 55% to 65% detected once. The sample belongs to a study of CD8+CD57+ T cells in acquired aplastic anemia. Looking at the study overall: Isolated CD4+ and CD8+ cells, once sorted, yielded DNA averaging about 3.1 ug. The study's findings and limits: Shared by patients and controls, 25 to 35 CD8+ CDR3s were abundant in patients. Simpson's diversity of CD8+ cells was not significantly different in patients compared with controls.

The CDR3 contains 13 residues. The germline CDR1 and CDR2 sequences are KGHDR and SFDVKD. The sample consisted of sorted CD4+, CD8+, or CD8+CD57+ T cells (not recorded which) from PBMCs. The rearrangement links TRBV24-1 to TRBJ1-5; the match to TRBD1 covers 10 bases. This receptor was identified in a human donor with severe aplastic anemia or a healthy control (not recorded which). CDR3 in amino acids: CASSRDRGSPQHF. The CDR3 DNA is TGTGCCAGCAGTCGGGACAGGGGTTCACCCCAGCATTTT.